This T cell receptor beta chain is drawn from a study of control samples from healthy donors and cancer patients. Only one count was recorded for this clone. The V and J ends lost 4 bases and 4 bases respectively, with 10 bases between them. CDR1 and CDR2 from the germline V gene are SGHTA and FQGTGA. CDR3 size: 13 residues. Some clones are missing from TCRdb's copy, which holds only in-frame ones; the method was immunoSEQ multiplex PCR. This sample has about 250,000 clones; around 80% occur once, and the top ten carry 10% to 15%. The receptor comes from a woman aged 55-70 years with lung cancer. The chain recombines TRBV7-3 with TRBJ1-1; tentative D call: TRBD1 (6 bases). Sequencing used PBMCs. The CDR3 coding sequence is TGTGCCAGCAGCTCCACAGGGAGCACTGAAGCTTTCTTT. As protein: CASSSTGSTEAFF.